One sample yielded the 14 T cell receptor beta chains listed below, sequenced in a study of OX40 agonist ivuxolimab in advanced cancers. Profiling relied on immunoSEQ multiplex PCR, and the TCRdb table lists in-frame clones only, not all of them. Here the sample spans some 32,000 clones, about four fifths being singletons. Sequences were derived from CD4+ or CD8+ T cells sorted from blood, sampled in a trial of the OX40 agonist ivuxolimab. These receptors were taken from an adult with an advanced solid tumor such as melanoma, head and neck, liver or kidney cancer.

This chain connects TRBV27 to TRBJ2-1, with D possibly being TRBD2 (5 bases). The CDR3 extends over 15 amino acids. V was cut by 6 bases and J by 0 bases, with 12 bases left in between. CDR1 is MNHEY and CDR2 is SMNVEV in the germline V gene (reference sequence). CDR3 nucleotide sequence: TGTGCCAGCAGGTCCGGGGAGAGCTCCTACAATGAGCAGTTCTTC. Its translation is CASRSGESSYNEQFF.

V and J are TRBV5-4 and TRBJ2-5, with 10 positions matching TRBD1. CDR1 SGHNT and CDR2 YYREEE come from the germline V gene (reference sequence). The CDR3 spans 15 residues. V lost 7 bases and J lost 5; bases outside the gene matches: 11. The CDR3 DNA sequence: TGTGCCAGCTCGATCCGGGACAGGGGAGTGGAGACCCAGTACTTC. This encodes CASSIRDRGVETQYF. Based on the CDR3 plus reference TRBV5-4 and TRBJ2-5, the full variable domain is ETGVTQSPTHLIKTRGQQVTLRCSSQSGHNTVSWYQQALGQGPQFIFQYYREEENGRGNFPPRFSGLQFPNYSSELNVNALELDDSALYLCASSIRDRGVETQYFGPGTRLLVL.

The CDR3 nucleotides read TGTGCCACCAGCAGAGTACGGGACAATCAGCCCCAGCATTTT. Residues: CATSRVRDNQPQHF. The gene calls are TRBV15 and TRBJ1-5; D is unclear. Germline CDR1 and CDR2: LNHNV and YYDKDF (reference sequence). The CDR3 totals 14 residues. The V end was cut by 1 base, the J end by 3 bases, with 7 bases between.

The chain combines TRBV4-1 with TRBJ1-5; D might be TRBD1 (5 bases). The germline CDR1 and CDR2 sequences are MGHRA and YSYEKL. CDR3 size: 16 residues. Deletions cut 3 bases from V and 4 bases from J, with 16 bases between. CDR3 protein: CASSHPDRVGNQPQHF. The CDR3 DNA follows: TGCGCCAGCAGCCACCCTGACAGAGTGGGAAATCAGCCCCAGCATTTT.

The CDR3 reads CASSPRMANEKLFF. For the CDR3, the DNA is TGTGCCAGCAGTCCTCGGATGGCTAATGAAAAACTGTTTTTT. The chain joins TRBV27 to TRBJ1-4, with D unresolved. Germline lookup yields CDR1 MNHEY and CDR2 SMNVEV (reference sequence). V was shortened by 5 bases and J by 3 bases, with 10 bases between the two germline ends. CDR3 size: 14 residues.

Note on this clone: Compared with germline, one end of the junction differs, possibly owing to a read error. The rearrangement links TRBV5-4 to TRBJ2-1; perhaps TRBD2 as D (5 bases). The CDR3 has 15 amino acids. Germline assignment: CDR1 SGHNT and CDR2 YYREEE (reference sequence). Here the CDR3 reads CASNLRETSYNEQFF. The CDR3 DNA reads TGTGCCAGCAACTTGAGGGAGACTTCCTACAATGAGCAGTTCTTC. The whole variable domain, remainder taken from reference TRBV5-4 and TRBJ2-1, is ETGVTQSPTHLIKTRGQQVTLRCSSQSGHNTVSWYQQALGQGPQFIFQYYREEENGRGNFPPRFSGLQFPNYSSELNVNALELDDSALYLCASNLRETSYNEQFFGPGTRLTVL.

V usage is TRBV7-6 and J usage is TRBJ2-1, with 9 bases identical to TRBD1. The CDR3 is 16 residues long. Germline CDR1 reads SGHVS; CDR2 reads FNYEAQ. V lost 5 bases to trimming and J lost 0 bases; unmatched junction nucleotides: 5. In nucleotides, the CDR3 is TGTGCCAGCAGCACAAGACAGGGGGGCTCCTACAATGAGCAGTTCTTC. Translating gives CASSTRQGGSYNEQFF.

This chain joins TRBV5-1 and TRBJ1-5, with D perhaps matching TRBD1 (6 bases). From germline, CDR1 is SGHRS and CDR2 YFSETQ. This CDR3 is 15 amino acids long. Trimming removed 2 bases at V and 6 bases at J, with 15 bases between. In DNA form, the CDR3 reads TGCGCCAGCAGCTTTGGCACAGGGTTGGGTCAGCCCCAGCATTTT. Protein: CASSFGTGLGQPQHF.

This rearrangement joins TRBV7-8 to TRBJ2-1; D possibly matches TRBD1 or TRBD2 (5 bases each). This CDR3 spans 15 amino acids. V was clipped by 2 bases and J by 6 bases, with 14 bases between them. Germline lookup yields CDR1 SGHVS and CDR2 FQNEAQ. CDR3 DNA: TGTGCCAGCAGCTTACGAGGGGCCTCGGGCAATGAGCAGTTCTTC. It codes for CASSLRGASGNEQFF.

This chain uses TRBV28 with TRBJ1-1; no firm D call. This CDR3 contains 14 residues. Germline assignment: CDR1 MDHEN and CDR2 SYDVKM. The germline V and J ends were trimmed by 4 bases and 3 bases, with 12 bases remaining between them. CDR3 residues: CASSYTGGYTEAFF. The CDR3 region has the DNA TGTGCCAGCAGTTACACCGGCGGTTACACTGAAGCTTTCTTT. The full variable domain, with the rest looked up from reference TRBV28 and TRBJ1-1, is DVKVTQSSRYLVKRTGEKVFLECVQDMDHENMFWYRQDPGLGLRLIYFSYDVKMKEKGDIPEGYSVSREKKERFSLILESASTNQTSMYLCASSYTGGYTEAFFGQGTRLTVV.

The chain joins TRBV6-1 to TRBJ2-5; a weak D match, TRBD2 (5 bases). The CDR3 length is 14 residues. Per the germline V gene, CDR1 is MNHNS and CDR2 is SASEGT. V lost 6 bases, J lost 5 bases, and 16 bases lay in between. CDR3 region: CASSRKGGGETQYF. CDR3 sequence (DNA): TGTGCCAGCAGCCGAAAGGGCGGCGGGGAGACCCAGTACTTC.

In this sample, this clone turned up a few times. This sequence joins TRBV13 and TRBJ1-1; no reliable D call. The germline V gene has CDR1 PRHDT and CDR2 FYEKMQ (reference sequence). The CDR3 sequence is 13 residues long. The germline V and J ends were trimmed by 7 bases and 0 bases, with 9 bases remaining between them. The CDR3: CASIDRVNTEAFF. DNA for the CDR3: TGTGCCAGCATTGATAGGGTGAACACTGAAGCTTTCTTT.

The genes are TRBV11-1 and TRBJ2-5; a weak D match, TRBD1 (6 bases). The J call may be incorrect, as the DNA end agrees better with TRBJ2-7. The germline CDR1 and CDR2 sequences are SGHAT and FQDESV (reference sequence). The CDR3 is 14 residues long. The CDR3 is CASSLAGQSYEQYF. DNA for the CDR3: TGTGCCAGCAGCTTAGCCGGACAGTCCTACGAGCAGTACTTC.

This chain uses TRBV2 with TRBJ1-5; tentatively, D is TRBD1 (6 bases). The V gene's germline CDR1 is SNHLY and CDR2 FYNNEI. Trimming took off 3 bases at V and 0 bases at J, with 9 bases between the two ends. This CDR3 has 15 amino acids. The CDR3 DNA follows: TGTGCCAGCAGTGAGGGGACAAGTAGCAATCAGCCCCAGCATTTT. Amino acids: CASSEGTSSNQPQHF.